This T cell receptor beta chain was captured by sequencing in a study of shared clonotypes between healthy human individuals. Looking at the study overall: Those who served as donors were a couple of women and a few men between the ages of 18 and 49. Findings of the study overall: In general, naive subsets displayed greater estimated richness than memory subsets did.

Only Caucasian adults living in Nashville, Tennessee served as donors. On this clone itself: Its specificity is unknown.

CDR1 is MNHEY and CDR2 is SMNVEV in the germline V gene (reference sequence). V shed 2 bases, J shed 9 bases, and the junction held 14 bases outside the gene matches. The CDR3 consists of 17 residues. Per the original data handling: Because ImmunoSEQ provided only junction sequences with no quality scores, the filtering differed. Method: immunoSEQ multiplex PCR; TCRdb's copy keeps in-frame clones and lacks some. Clone size and V and J calls were adopted from that table, with D and trimming inferred from the DNA. The sample shows roughly 2 million clones, 90% to 95% of them seen only once. The J gene is TRBJ2-1, the V gene TRBV27, with 9 bases aligning to TRBD2. The sequenced material came from naive CD4+ T cells sorted from blood. The subset here: CD45RA+ positively selected. The origin of this receptor is a man aged 18 to 29 in good health. The CDR3 DNA sequence: TGTGCCAGCAGTTTACTTAGGCTAGCGGGGTCCTTTGGTGAGCAGTTCTTC. Translated: CASSLLRLAGSFGEQFF.